The 28 T cell receptor beta chains below all came from one sample that was sequenced in a study of human T cells and chemical hapten exposure. TCRdb reprocessed the RACE reads via MiXCR and lists one record per CDR3 protein. The table includes some 36,000 distinct CDR3 sequences, about a tenth detected once. The time point: pre-sensitization, week 0. Treatment indicated: therapeutic diphenylcyclopropenone sensitization with weekly scalp DPC. Researchers extracted total RNA from unfractionated whole blood. The sample was whole blood, taken in connection with sensitization to the hapten diphenylcyclopropenone (DPC). The receptors were gathered from a man aged 45-60 years with alopecia areata. Some clones in this sample may be carry-over from other donors' samples.

This clonotype was picked up a small number of times. The chain joins TRBV15 to TRBJ2-3, with D possibly being TRBD2 (6 bases). The CDR3 sequence is 14 residues long. Germline V lookup: CDR1 LNHNV, CDR2 YYDKDF (reference sequence). The V end lost 7 bases, the J end lost 0 bases, and 11 bases lay between the germline ends. CDR3 sequence (DNA): TGTGCCACCACGCGGGACGCAAGCACAGATACGCAGTATTTT. Translated: CATTRDASTDTQYF.

The chain carries TRBV7-6 and TRBJ1-5, with D unresolved. V was shortened by 3 bases and J by 7 bases, with 10 bases between the two germline ends. Germline CDR1 SGHVS, CDR2 FNYEAQ. The CDR3 has 13 amino acids. The CDR3 bases are TGTGCCAGCAGCTTTAATCTTGAGCAGCCCCAGCATTTT. This sequence encodes CASSFNLEQPQHF.

This clonotype was detected ten times or more. The rearrangement links TRBV20-1 to TRBJ2-1; a possible D gene is TRBD2 (6 bases). Looked up from germline, CDR1 is DFQATT and CDR2 is SNEGSKA (reference sequence). The CDR3 runs to 17 residues. Trimming stripped 3 bases from V and 7 bases from J, with 25 bases between. The CDR3 region is CSASRATVRGRRNEQFF. CDR3 bases: TGCAGTGCTAGCCGGGCCACCGTTCGGGGGAGGCGAAATGAGCAGTTCTTC.

This clonotype was seen ten or more times. The chain is built from TRBV29-1 and TRBJ1-1; D might be TRBD1 (6 bases). This CDR3 is built from 14 residues. Germline CDR1 is SQVTM and CDR2 is ANQGSEA. The ends were cut back, 7 bases at V and 1 base at J, with 16 bases in the middle. The CDR3 coding sequence is TGCAGCGCCTGGACAGAATTAAGGAACACTGAAGCTTTCTTT. This sequence encodes CSAWTELRNTEAFF.

J is TRBJ2-6 and V is TRBV28, with D possibly matching TRBD2 (6 bases). This CDR3 spans 16 amino acids. Germline V gene lookup returns CDR1 MDHEN and CDR2 SYDVKM. Between the trimmed V and J ends, which lost 7 bases and 4 bases, there was a span of 17 bases. CDR3 sequence: CASTRGMASGANVLTF. The CDR3 DNA follows: TGTGCCAGCACTCGGGGGATGGCTTCCGGGGCCAACGTCCTGACTTTC. Supplemented by reference TRBV28 and TRBJ2-6, the full variable domain reads DVKVTQSSRYLVKRTGEKVFLECVQDMDHENMFWYRQDPGLGLRLIYFSYDVKMKEKGDIPEGYSVSREKKERFSLILESASTNQTSMYLCASTRGMASGANVLTFGAGSRLTVL.

This clonotype was observed at least ten times. This sequence joins TRBV6-2 or TRBV6-3 and TRBJ2-7; D is perhaps TRBD1 (5 bases). The V end lost 6 bases, the J end lost 5 bases, and 11 bases lay between the germline ends. CDR1 and CDR2 from the germline V gene are MNHEY and SVGEGT. This CDR3 region has 12 residues. CDR3 sequence: CASSPRVDEQYF. CDR3 DNA sequence: TGTGCCAGCAGCCCCAGGGTTGACGAGCAGTACTTC.

This clonotype was observed many times. This chain uses TRBV19 with TRBJ2-1; D not certain. CDR1 and CDR2 from the germline V gene are LNHDA and SQIVND (reference sequence). The CDR3 consists of 14 residues. Trimming removed 8 bases at V and 11 bases at J, with 22 bases between. The DNA for the CDR3 is TGTGCCAGTTTTCCCGCGGATCGCTCGGGCAAGCAGTTCTTC. Its protein product is CASFPADRSGKQFF.

This chain's CDR3 is CASSVGQATNTEAFF. CDR3 sequence (DNA): TGTGCCAGCAGTGTGGGACAGGCTACGAACACTGAAGCTTTCTTT. V and J are TRBV6-1 and TRBJ1-1, with 8 bases lining up with TRBD1. The CDR3 is 15 residues long. Germline V gene data show CDR1 as MNHNS and CDR2 as SASEGT. Trimming took 4 bases from V and 1 from J; bases not matched to a gene: 5.

This clonotype was picked up many times. This rearrangement joins TRBV5-1 to TRBJ1-5; TRBD1 might be the D (5 bases). V was pared by 0 bases and J by 1 base, with 8 bases between. CDR3 length equals 15 residues. CDR1 is SGHRS and CDR2 is YFSETQ in the germline V gene. CDR3 sequence reads: CASSLAGTSNQPQHF. CDR3 nucleotide sequence: TGCGCCAGCAGCTTGGCAGGGACGAGCAATCAGCCCCAGCATTTT.

This clonotype occurred many times. This rearrangement joins TRBV6-2 or TRBV6-3 to TRBJ2-2, with 11 nucleotides matching TRBD1. CDR3 length equals 14 residues. Germline V gene sequence: CDR1 MNHEY, CDR2 SVGEGT. The J segment lost 5 bases and the V segment lost 6 bases, leaving 2 bases of the junction unmatched. CDR3 sequence: CASRGTGGTGELFF. In nucleotides, the CDR3 is TGTGCCAGCAGGGGGACAGGGGGTACCGGGGAGCTGTTTTTT.

This chain connects TRBV6-6 to TRBJ2-3; 10 nucleotides line up with TRBD2. V was pared by 6 bases and J by 0 bases, with 6 bases of the junction left unmatched. Germline CDR1 is MNHNY and CDR2 is SVGAGI (reference sequence). The length of the CDR3 is 16 residues. As DNA, the CDR3 is TGTGCCAGCAGCCGACTAGCGGGTACTAGCACAGATACGCAGTATTTT. This sequence encodes CASSRLAGTSTDTQYF.

The chain uses TRBV11-2 and TRBJ2-1, with 9 positions matching TRBD2. With V trimmed by 0 bases and J by 5 bases, 2 bases remained unmatched. This CDR3 has 15 amino acids. Germline lookup yields CDR1 SGHAT and CDR2 FQNNGV. This CDR3 reads CASSLDSGSHNEQFF. DNA for the CDR3: TGTGCCAGCAGCTTAGATAGCGGGAGCCACAATGAGCAGTTCTTC.

The gene calls are TRBV7-3 and TRBJ2-5; the D is unclear. The CDR3 spans 14 residues. Germline V gene sequence: CDR1 SGHTA, CDR2 FQGTGA. The ends were cut back, 0 bases at V and 2 bases at J, with 7 bases in the middle. CDR3 DNA: TGTGCCAGCAGCTTAACGAGCCATCAAGAGACCCAGTACTTC. Protein: CASSLTSHQETQYF.

Many counts were recorded for this clonotype. The chain is built from TRBV28 and TRBJ2-1; 9 nucleotides match TRBD1. Germline V gene sequence: CDR1 MDHEN, CDR2 SYDVKM. The CDR3 sequence is 16 residues long. J was trimmed by 1 base and V by 8 bases; bases with no gene match: 9. The CDR3 DNA reads TGTGCCAGCCTAGGGAGGACAGGGGATTCCTACAATGAGCAGTTCTTC. Its protein is CASLGRTGDSYNEQFF.

On this clonotype itself: A read error is possible here, since a much larger clone lies one base away. This sequence joins TRBV19 and TRBJ2-3; maybe TRBD2 (6 bases). The CDR3 spans 16 residues. The germline V gene has CDR1 LNHDA and CDR2 SQIVND (reference sequence). Here the CDR3 reads CASKLVGGGATETQYF. Here the CDR3 DNA reads TGTGCCAGTAAATTGGTCGGGGGAGGAGCGACAGAAACGCAGTATTTT.

For this clonotype: An end of the junction does not agree with germline; a read error may underlie this. The gene calls are TRBV7-7 and TRBJ2-5; 10 positions agree with TRBD1. The CDR3 runs to 16 residues. The germline V gene has CDR1 SSHAT and CDR2 FNYEAQ (reference sequence). CDR3 region: CASSPGQGGTQETQYF. As DNA, the CDR3 is TGTGCTAGCAGCCCAGGACAGGGGGGTACCCAAGAGACCCAGTACTTC. Full variable domain (missing parts from reference TRBV7-7 and TRBJ2-5): GAGVSQSPRYKVTKRGQDVTLRCDPISSHATLYWYQQALGQGPEFLTYFNYEAQPDKSGLPSDRFSAERPEGSISTLTIQRTEQRDSAMYRCASSPGQGGTQETQYFGPGTRLLVL.

This clonotype was seen repeatedly, ten times or more. The chain uses TRBV2 and TRBJ1-3; 7 bases are a match to TRBD1. Trimming cost V 9 bases and J 0 bases; bases outside gene matches: 17. Germline CDR1 reads SNHLY; CDR2 reads FYNNEI. The CDR3 runs to 18 residues. The chain's CDR3 is CASDLPGQPSISGNTIYF. In DNA form, the CDR3 reads TGTGCCAGTGACCTCCCGGGACAGCCATCTATCTCTGGAAACACCATATATTTT.

This clonotype was recorded many times. The V and J genes are TRBV5-1 and TRBJ2-4; D assignment may be TRBD1 or TRBD2 (5 bases each). The CDR3 runs to 15 residues. V was pared by 0 bases and J by 3 bases, with 10 bases between. Germline loops: CDR1 SGHRS, CDR2 YFSETQ. The CDR3 DNA sequence: TGCGCCAGCAGCTTGGGGGGGAGTATCAAAAACATTCAGTACTTC. This gives the protein CASSLGGSIKNIQYF.

This clonotype has a count of ten or more. The rearrangement joins TRBV20-1 to TRBJ1-5; D is uncertain. The CDR3 extends over 12 amino acids. Trimming removed 5 bases from V and 2 bases from J, with 7 bases in between. Per germline, CDR1 DFQATT and CDR2 SNEGSKA (reference sequence). The CDR3 coding sequence is TGCAGTGCTTTTAGGGGCAATCAGCCCCAGCATTTT. Translated, it gives CSAFRGNQPQHF.

There are many counts of this clonotype. The chain recombines TRBV12-3 or TRBV12-4 with TRBJ2-7; TRBD1 agrees at 7 bases. The J segment lost 2 bases and the V segment lost 1 base, leaving 8 bases of the junction unmatched. CDR3 length: 16 residues. The CDR3 nucleotides are TGTGCCAGCAGTTTAGTTCCTGGGACAGCTCCCTACGAGCAGTACTTC. Protein product: CASSLVPGTAPYEQYF.

CDR3 protein: CASANRIGNEQFF. Here the CDR3 DNA reads TGTGCCAGCGCCAACAGAATTGGGAATGAGCAGTTCTTC. This chain connects TRBV6-2 or TRBV6-3 to TRBJ2-1; no firm D call. The germline V gene has CDR1 MNHEY and CDR2 SVGEGT. The CDR3 contains 13 residues. Trimming shortened V by 8 bases and J by 7 bases, and 15 bases separated the two germline ends.

At least ten counts were recorded for this clonotype. The chain recombines TRBV12-3 or TRBV12-4 with TRBJ2-3, with a weak D call TRBD2 (5 bases). Between the trimmed V and J ends, which lost 6 bases and 4 bases, there was a span of 17 bases. The CDR3 is 15 residues long. The CDR3 nucleotides read TGTGCCAGCAGATCCGGGAACCAAGCGCCAGATACGCAGTATTTT. Its protein is CASRSGNQAPDTQYF.

This clonotype appeared many times. This chain links TRBV7-6 with TRBJ2-5; D is uncertain. The CDR3 is 12 amino acids. V lost 5 bases to trimming and J lost 1 base, with 5 bases between them. Germline-derived CDR1 and CDR2 are SGHVS and FNYEAQ. The CDR3 sequence: CASSVTQETQYF. Here the CDR3 DNA reads TGTGCCAGCAGCGTAACCCAAGAGACCCAGTACTTC. Combining the CDR3 with reference TRBV7-6 and TRBJ2-5 gives the whole variable domain GAGVSQSPRYKVTKRGQDVALRCDPISGHVSLYWYRQALGQGPEFLTYFNYEAQQDKSGLPNDRFSAERPEGSISTLTIQRTEQRDSAMYRCASSVTQETQYFGPGTRLLVL.

The table lists this clonotype with many counts. The V call is TRBV20-1, the J call TRBJ1-5; a possible D gene is TRBD1 (5 bases). Germline V gene data show CDR1 as DFQATT and CDR2 as SNEGSKA (reference sequence). The CDR3 extends over 14 amino acids. The germline V and J ends were trimmed by 3 bases and 5 bases, with 14 bases remaining between them. CDR3 coding DNA: TGCAGTGCTAGTCGAGGGGCATCGGATCAGCCCCAGCATTTT. The encoded protein is CSASRGASDQPQHF.

This clonotype was found many times. The rearrangement uses TRBV13 and TRBJ1-2; 7 bases map to TRBD1. Trimming took 5 bases from V and 4 from J; bases not matched to a gene: 4. This CDR3 spans 13 amino acids. The germline V gene has CDR1 PRHDT and CDR2 FYEKMQ (reference sequence). CDR3 amino acids: CASSPNRGYGYTF. The DNA for the CDR3 is TGTGCCAGCAGCCCAAACAGGGGCTATGGCTACACCTTC.

This clonotype was seen at least ten times. The chain carries TRBV5-1 and TRBJ2-2; 9 bases match TRBD2. In germline, CDR1 is SGHRS, CDR2 YFSETQ. Trimming at V came to 7 bases and at J to 5 bases, leaving 12 bases not matched to a gene. The CDR3 runs to 16 residues. This chain's CDR3 is CASGQEGLAGTGELFF. In nucleotides, the CDR3 is TGCGCCAGCGGGCAGGAGGGGCTAGCGGGGACCGGGGAGCTGTTTTTT.

This chain uses TRBV29-1 with TRBJ1-1, with 8 bases aligning to TRBD1. Germline assignment: CDR1 SQVTM and CDR2 ANQGSEA. V lost 3 bases, J lost 7 bases, and 7 bases stayed unmatched. This CDR3 has 13 residues. Written as DNA, the CDR3 is TGCAGCGTTGATAAGGACAGGGAGGGTGAAGCTTTCTTT. Amino acid sequence: CSVDKDREGEAFF.

This clonotype was recorded at least ten times. The CDR3 loop reads CATSDGGTTQYF. CDR3 in DNA: TGTGCCACCAGTGATGGCGGGACGACGCAGTATTTT. This chain connects TRBV24-1 to TRBJ2-3; maybe TRBD2 (6 bases). This CDR3 is 12 amino acids long. V lost 3 bases to trimming and J lost 9 bases, with 9 bases between them. Germline V gene data show CDR1 as KGHDR and CDR2 as SFDVKD.